This T cell receptor beta chain comes out of a study of T cells in Graves' hyperthyroidism and ophthalmopathy. RNA transcripts provided the source from which TCR beta CDR3 regions were amplified. In the first-round RT-PCR of the TCR CDR3, the HTBI primer set was used. MiXCR, run by TCRdb on the multiplex PCR reads, gives a single entry per CDR3 protein. The data show hundreds of thousands of distinct CDR3 sequences, 12% to 15% seen once. This CDR3 has 16 residues. The J segment lost 2 bases and the V segment lost 3 bases, leaving 8 bases of the junction unmatched. Germline V gene lookup returns CDR1 SGHVS and CDR2 FQNEAQ. This clonotype was counted only a few times.

V and J are TRBV7-8 and TRBJ2-3; 7 bases fit TRBD2. Sequencing input: blood. The receptor was isolated from a woman between 18 and 29 years old with Graves' hyperthyroidism. Here the CDR3 DNA reads TGTGCCAGCAGCTTCGAGGCCAGCGGGAACACAGATACGCAGTATTTT. This translates into CASSFEASGNTDTQYF.